Listed here is a single T cell receptor (beta chain). Its antigen is undetermined. TCRdb analysed the reads with MiXCR anew, one entry per CDR3 protein. The sample yields roughly 990,000 distinct CDR3 sequences, 25% to 40% seen once. The sample is drawn from a study of T cell repertoires in cytomegalovirus infection. The receptor comes from a human donor in good health (CMV status not recorded). Some clones in this sample may be carry-over from other donors' samples. The sample consisted of cultured CD8+ T cells from PBMCs, taken from culture after CMV antigen stimulation.

In DNA, the CDR3 is TGTGCCATCAGTGACAGGGGGCGCGACACCGGGGAGCTGTTTTTT. Translating gives CAISDRGRDTGELFF. V and J are TRBV10-3 and TRBJ2-2, with TRBD1 matching 8 bases. Germline V CDR1 and CDR2: ENHRY, SYGVKD. V was pared by 3 bases and J by 3 bases, with 3 bases of the junction left unmatched. This CDR3 spans 15 amino acids.